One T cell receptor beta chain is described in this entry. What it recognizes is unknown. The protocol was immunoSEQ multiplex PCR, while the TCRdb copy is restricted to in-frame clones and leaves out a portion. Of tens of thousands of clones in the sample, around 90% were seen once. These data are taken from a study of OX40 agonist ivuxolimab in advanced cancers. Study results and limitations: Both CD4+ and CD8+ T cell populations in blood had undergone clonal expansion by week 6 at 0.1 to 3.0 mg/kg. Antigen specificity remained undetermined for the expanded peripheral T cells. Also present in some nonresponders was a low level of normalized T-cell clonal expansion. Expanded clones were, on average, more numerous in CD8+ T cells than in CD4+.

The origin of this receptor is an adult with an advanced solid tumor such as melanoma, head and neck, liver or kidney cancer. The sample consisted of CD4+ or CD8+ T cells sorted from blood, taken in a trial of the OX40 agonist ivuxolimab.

The CDR3 reads CASSLGAGGTYEQYF. The CDR3 DNA sequence: TGCGCCAGCAGCTTGGGTGCGGGAGGTACCTACGAGCAGTACTTC. This sequence joins TRBV5-1 and TRBJ2-7; TRBD2 agrees at 8 bases. This CDR3 has 15 residues. CDR1 and CDR2 from the germline V gene are SGHRS and YFSETQ. With V trimmed by 0 bases and J by 2 bases, 4 bases remained unmatched. Combining the CDR3 with reference TRBV5-1 and TRBJ2-7 gives the whole variable domain KAGVTQTPRYLIKTRGQQVTLSCSPISGHRSVSWYQQTPGQGLQFLFEYFSETQRNKGNFPGRFSGRQFSNSRSEMNVSTLELGDSALYLCASSLGAGGTYEQYFGPGTRLTVT.